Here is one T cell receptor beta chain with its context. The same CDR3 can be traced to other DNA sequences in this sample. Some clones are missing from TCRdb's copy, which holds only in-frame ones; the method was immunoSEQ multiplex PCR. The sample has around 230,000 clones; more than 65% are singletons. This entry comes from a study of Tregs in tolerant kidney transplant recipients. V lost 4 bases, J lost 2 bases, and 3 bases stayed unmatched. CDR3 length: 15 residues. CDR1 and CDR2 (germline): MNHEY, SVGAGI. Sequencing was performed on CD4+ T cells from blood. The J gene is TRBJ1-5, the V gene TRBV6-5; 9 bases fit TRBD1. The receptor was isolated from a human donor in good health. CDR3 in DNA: TGTGCCAGCAGTTCACAGGGGGCTGGCAATCAGCCCCAGCATTTT. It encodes CASSSQGAGNQPQHF.